This entry describes one T cell receptor (beta chain). The study drew participants aged about 18 to 89 years from roughly 25 US areas. Participants reported their clinical history, and cohort assignment relied on those reports. Generated by immunoSEQ multiplex PCR, the TCRdb table keeps only in-frame clones and is missing some. The repertoire holds about 46,000 clones, with 70% to 90% as singletons. CDR3 length: 15 amino acids. Deletions cut 2 bases from V and 9 bases from J, with 18 bases between. In germline, CDR1 is LGHDT, CDR2 YNNKEL (reference sequence). The data stem from a study of blood T cell repertoires in COVID-19. Study details: Sites across the United States, Italy and Spain contributed samples from acute and convalescent COVID-19. Sources were T cells, B-cell-depleted T cells, or PBMCs; the material itself was cDNA or gDNA.

V gene TRBV3-1 (or the pseudogene TRBV3-2) combines with J gene TRBJ2-3; tentatively, D is TRBD2 (6 bases). This receptor was identified in a woman between 45 and 65 years old who had recovered from COVID-19. The sample taken for sequencing was PBMCs or T cells enriched from blood (not recorded which). The CDR3 nucleotides read TGTGCCAGCAGCCAATATCCGGCCGGGAGTTGGACGCAGTATTTT. This gives the protein CASSQYPAGSWTQYF.